This TCR beta chain came from a study of early T cells in non-severe SARS-CoV-2 infection (dated by TCRdb to about 2021). Some background on the complete study: Because TCR sequencing relied on bulk RNA taken from unsorted whole blood, pairing of alpha and beta chains was not possible.

The method was 5' RACE. The sequencing machine was a NextSeq 500. In the TCR library protocol, unique molecular identifiers were attached to individual cDNA molecules to correct for PCR bias and sequencing error. Both TCR alpha and beta chains were sequenced, and tight co-correlation was observed between alpha and beta sequence abundances in each sample. Per the authors' processing: Decombinator V4 was used to annotate TCR sequences for V gene, J gene and CDR3. Expanded TCRs were defined as changing significantly between any two time points under a Poisson model with p below 0.0001. TCR abundances were normalised to the total number of TCRs sequenced per sample and expressed as counts per million. TRAV1-2 paired with TRAJ12, TRAJ20 or TRAJ33 defined MAIT TCRs, while TRAV10 paired with TRAJ18 defined iNKT TCRs. VDJdb, accessed 1 November 2021, was searched for CMV, EBV and SARS-CoV-2 annotated TCRs, with TCRs annotated for multiple antigens excluded. Through fastp at Q25 and MiXCR, TCRdb rebuilt clones from the public reads, retaining in-frame beta chains. Rows are combined by CDR3 protein, so each entry shows the most common genes and DNA. The V and J calls, along with clone size, are taken from TCRdb and not from the paper's own processing. This sample gives 30,000 to 35,000 distinct CDR3 sequences in total; around 7% of them show up just once. Together, the top ten hold under 5% of the sample.

Points the paper makes about the study in general: VDJdb matching was skewed toward anti-spike CD8 responses, so virus-specific expansions were likely underestimated and private and CD4 specificities were missed.

V is shortened by 6 bases, J by 4 bases, and the region joining them spans 19 bases. The CDR3 spans 15 residues, from the cysteine through the phenylalanine. The only DNA kept is the CDR3, 45 bases in frame from the first base. CDR1 and CDR2 (MNHNY, SVGAGI) derive from the germline V gene (reference sequence). This was a case-control study nested in a cohort of healthcare workers in London, UK, who had nasopharyngeal swab PCR tests and blood samples taken every week. Healthcare workers were enrolled in the week of the UK lockdown, from 23 to 31 March 2020, and were followed every week for up to roughly 15 weeks. This clonotype was recorded many times. The antigen it recognizes is unknown. Base qualities are missing; no much larger clone stands one base away.

Sample: whole blood. This chain joins TRBV6-6 to TRBJ2-7; the D segment could be TRBD2, given 6 matching bases. The receptor's source is an adult who was a healthcare worker with PCR-confirmed SARS-CoV-2 infection or an uninfected control (not recorded which). The DNA reads as follows: TGTGCCAGCAGCCGAGATGGCGCGGCGGGGTACGAGCAGTACTTC. This codes for CASSRDGAAGYEQYF.